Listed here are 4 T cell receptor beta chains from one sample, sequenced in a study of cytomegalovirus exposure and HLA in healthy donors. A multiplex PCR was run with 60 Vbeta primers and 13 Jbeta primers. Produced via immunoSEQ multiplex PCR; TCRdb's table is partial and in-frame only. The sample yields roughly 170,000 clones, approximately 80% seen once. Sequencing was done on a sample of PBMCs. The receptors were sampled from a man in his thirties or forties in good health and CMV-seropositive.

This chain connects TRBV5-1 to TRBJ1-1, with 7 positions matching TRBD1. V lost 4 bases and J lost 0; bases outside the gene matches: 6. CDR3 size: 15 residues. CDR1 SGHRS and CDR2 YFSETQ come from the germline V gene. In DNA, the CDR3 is TGCGCCAGCAGCGCCGGACAGGCGTTGAACACTGAAGCTTTCTTT. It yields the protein CASSAGQALNTEAFF.

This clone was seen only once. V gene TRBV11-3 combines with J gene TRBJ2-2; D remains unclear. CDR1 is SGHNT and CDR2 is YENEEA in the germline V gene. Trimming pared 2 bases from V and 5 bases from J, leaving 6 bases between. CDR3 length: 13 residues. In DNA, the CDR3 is TGTGCCAGCAGCTTATCTAGGACCGGGGAGCTGTTTTTT. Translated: CASSLSRTGELFF. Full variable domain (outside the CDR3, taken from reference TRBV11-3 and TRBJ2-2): EAGVVQSPRYKIIEKKQPVAFWCNPISGHNTLYWYLQNLGQGPELLIRYENEEAVDDSQLPKDRFSAERLKGVDSTLKIQPAELGDSAVYLCASSLSRTGELFFGEGSRLTVL.

CDR3 loop: CASSQGSPGGSEKLFF. As DNA, the CDR3 is TGTGCCAGCAGCCAAGGATCGCCAGGGGGAAGTGAAAAACTGTTTTTT. V and J are TRBV4-2 and TRBJ1-4; 7 positions agree with TRBD1. With V trimmed by 1 base and J by 7 bases, 9 bases remained unmatched. The CDR3 loop spans 16 amino acids. Germline V gene lookup returns CDR1 LGHNA and CDR2 YNFKEQ.

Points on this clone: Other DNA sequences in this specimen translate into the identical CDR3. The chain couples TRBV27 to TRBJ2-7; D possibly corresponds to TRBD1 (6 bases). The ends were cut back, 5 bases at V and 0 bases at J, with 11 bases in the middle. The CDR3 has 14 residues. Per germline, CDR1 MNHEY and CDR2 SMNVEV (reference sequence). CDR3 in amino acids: CASSQTGSSYEQYF. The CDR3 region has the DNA TGTGCCAGCAGTCAGACAGGCAGCTCCTACGAGCAGTACTTC.